This TCR beta chain was profiled in a study of spatial heterogeneity in lung cancer. Time point reported: sample taken at primary tumor resection. The authors sequenced whole RNA from tumor, nontumor lung or frozen PBMC without sorting. Unique molecular identifiers, one per molecule, were present on every TCR cDNA molecule. TCRdb re-called the 5' RACE reads through MiXCR, storing one row per CDR3 protein. This table holds 10,000 to 15,000 distinct CDR3 sequences, more than 4.5% found once. The sample holds many counts of this clonotype. As an off-target read in a library built for alpha chains, this beta chain has a frequency of little significance. Trimming took off 9 bases at V and 6 bases at J, with 21 bases between the two ends. Germline V CDR1 and CDR2: SGHRS, YFSETQ. CDR3 length: 14 residues.

This sequence originates from a human donor with early-stage non-small cell lung cancer. The gene calls are TRBV5-1 and TRBJ1-1, with D tentatively TRBD1 (5 bases). The specimen was lung tumor tissue, collected at surgery. The CDR3 nucleotides read TGCGCCACCTTCTACGGGGCGTTGGCCGCTGAAGCTTTCTTT. It yields the protein CATFYGALAAEAFF.